This T cell receptor (beta chain) is drawn from a study of blood T cell repertoires in COVID-19. Sequenced by immunoSEQ multiplex PCR; TCRdb stores in-frame clones only, minus some. Of some 200,000 clones listed, 87% are singletons. V shed 2 bases and J 4 bases; nucleotides not matched to a gene: 3. The CDR3 is 14 amino acids. CDR1 and CDR2 from the germline V gene are SGHRS and YFSETQ. The gene calls are TRBV5-1 and TRBJ1-5, with 7 bases aligning to TRBD1. The source is a man in his sixties with active or convalescent COVID-19. Sequencing used peripheral blood. The CDR3 region is CASSLGTENQPQHF. In DNA, the CDR3 is TGCGCCAGCAGCTTAGGGACAGAGAATCAGCCCCAGCATTTT.